This entry is about one TCR beta chain. The antigen is unknown. The data stem from a study of cytomegalovirus exposure and HLA in healthy donors. The PCR had 60 Vbeta and 13 Jbeta primers. Some clones are missing from TCRdb's copy, which holds only in-frame ones; the method was immunoSEQ multiplex PCR. The table includes fewer than 200,000 clones, more than 75% detected once. V was pared by 0 bases and J by 3 bases, with 5 bases between. The CDR3 is made up of 13 amino acids. The V gene's germline CDR1 is MNHNY and CDR2 SVGAGI (reference sequence). General study results and limits: The authors later found HLA-associated TCR beta chains more clonally expanded than equally common others. Later on, a genetic analysis was performed. It linked a missense variant in DCLRE1C with V- and J-gene trimming of TCR beta. The authors assumed roughly uniform sequencing depth across donors for presence/absence analyses. An apparent linkage of common viral pathogens to several of the most significant clusters emerged in a later analysis.

This rearrangement joins TRBV6-6 to TRBJ1-1; the D is unclear. Sequences were obtained from PBMCs. The TCR was taken from a man younger than 35 in good health and CMV-seropositive. CDR3 protein: CASSYSRDTEAFF. DNA of the CDR3: TGTGCCAGCAGTTACTCGAGGGACACTGAAGCTTTCTTT.